This T cell receptor beta chain was obtained from a study of OX40 agonist ivuxolimab in advanced cancers. Points from the study as a whole: CD4+ and CD8+ blood T cells expanded clonally by week 6 at 0.1 to 3.0 mg/kg. The study did not work out the antigen specificity of the expanded peripheral T cells.

The germline gives CDR1 SEHNR, CDR2 FQNEAQ (reference sequence). The CDR3 covers 13 residues. V was cut by 2 bases and J by 4 bases, with 8 bases left in between. As to this clone: Its antigen is undetermined.

Sequencing was performed with immunoSEQ multiplex PCR; in TCRdb, only in-frame clones are kept and a portion is missing. This repertoire shows under 25,000 clones, about nine tenths found once; its top ten account for less than 15%. The sample consisted of CD4+ or CD8+ T cells sorted from blood, taken in a trial of the OX40 agonist ivuxolimab. This sequence was found in an adult with an advanced solid tumor such as melanoma, head and neck, liver or kidney cancer. This chain uses TRBV7-9 with TRBJ2-5, with a tentative D call TRBD2 (5 bases). The DNA of the CDR3 is TGTGCCAGCAGCTTACCGGGGTCAGAGACCCAGTACTTC. Its protein is CASSLPGSETQYF.